This entry lists 22 T cell receptor beta chains sequenced from one sample in a study of blood T cell repertoires in COVID-19. Some clones are missing from TCRdb's copy, which holds only in-frame ones; the method was immunoSEQ multiplex PCR. The profile shows about 240,000 clones, approximately 83% of them singletons. Material for sequencing was PBMCs or T cells enriched from blood (not recorded which). Receptors were obtained from a woman in her thirties or forties with acute COVID-19.

The rearrangement uses TRBV10-2 and TRBJ2-2; D perhaps matches TRBD1 (6 bases). The CDR3 is made up of 14 amino acids. Germline loops: CDR1 WSHSY, CDR2 SAAADI. The CDR3 sequence: CASSRGSNTGELFF. Here the CDR3 DNA reads TGCGCTTCAAGCAGGGGTTCCAACACCGGGGAGCTGTTTTTT.

This chain links TRBV11-2 with TRBJ1-3; D is unclear. The V gene's germline CDR1 is SGHAT and CDR2 FQNNGV. The CDR3 has 13 residues. Trimming removed 3 bases from V and 2 bases from J, with 5 bases in between. CDR3 residues: CASSFSAGNTIYF. CDR3 DNA: TGTGCCAGCAGCTTCAGTGCTGGAAACACCATATATTTT. Full variable domain (outside the CDR3, taken from reference TRBV11-2 and TRBJ1-3): EAGVAQSPRYKIIEKRQSVAFWCNPISGHATLYWYQQILGQGPKLLIQFQNNGVVDDSQLPKDRFSAERLKGVDSTLKIQPAKLEDSAVYLCASSFSAGNTIYFGEGSWLTVV.

The J gene is TRBJ2-3, the V gene TRBV11-1; 12 positions agree with TRBD2. Trimming cost V 4 bases and J 0 bases; bases outside gene matches: 2. The germline CDR1 and CDR2 sequences are SGHAT and FQDESV (reference sequence). The CDR3 contains 16 residues. The CDR3 sequence is CASSSGTSGSTDTQYF. CDR3 DNA sequence: TGTGCCAGCAGCTCCGGGACTAGCGGGAGCACAGATACGCAGTATTTT.

The CDR3 bases are TGCGCCAGCAGCCAAGATCCTAGCGGTACCTACAATGAGCAGTTCTTC. Protein: CASSQDPSGTYNEQFF. V gene TRBV4-1 combines with J gene TRBJ2-1; 7 positions match TRBD2. V shed 0 bases and J 2 bases; nucleotides not matched to a gene: 4. Germline V gene lookup returns CDR1 MGHRA and CDR2 YSYEKL. The length of the CDR3 is 16 residues.

The CDR3 is CAISLFRPETGELFF. Here the CDR3 DNA reads TGTGCCATCAGCCTCTTCCGGCCCGAGACTGGGGAGCTGTTTTTT. The chain couples TRBV10-3 to TRBJ2-2; D gene ambiguous. The germline V gene has CDR1 ENHRY and CDR2 SYGVKD. The V and J ends lost 6 bases and 8 bases respectively, with 19 bases between them. The CDR3 covers 15 residues.

This rearrangement joins TRBV6-9 to TRBJ2-7, with TRBD2 matching over 8 bases. V dropped 0 bases and J dropped 4; count of bases not matched to a gene: 8. This CDR3 has 16 residues. Per the germline V gene, CDR1 is MNHGY and CDR2 is SVAAGI. CDR3 in amino acids: CASSYSYREGRYEQYF. In nucleotides, the CDR3 is TGTGCCAGCAGTTATTCTTACCGGGAGGGCCGTTACGAGCAGTACTTC.

The V call is TRBV27, the J call TRBJ1-1; 7 bases match TRBD1. CDR3 length equals 18 residues. The V and J ends lost 5 bases and 1 base, in that order; junction bases with no gene match: 16. Germline V gene data show CDR1 as MNHEY and CDR2 as SMNVEV (reference sequence). CDR3 region: CASSPWDRPPGKNTEAFF. CDR3 DNA: TGTGCCAGCAGTCCCTGGGACAGACCCCCGGGTAAGAACACTGAAGCTTTCTTT.

This chain links TRBV7-6 with TRBJ2-3, with 13 bases lining up with TRBD2. This CDR3 contains 16 residues. The V gene's germline CDR1 is SGHVS and CDR2 FNYEAQ. The V gene end was trimmed by 4 bases and the J gene end by 4 bases; junction bases not matched to a gene: 5. In DNA, the CDR3 is TGTGCCAGCAGCTCCACTAGCGGGAGGGCTGCAGATACGCAGTATTTT. Residues: CASSSTSGRAADTQYF.

The chain uses TRBV9 and TRBJ2-3; TRBD1 matches at 10 bases. Looked up from germline, CDR1 is SGDLS and CDR2 is YYNGEE. The CDR3 length is 16 residues. V dropped 3 bases and J dropped 4; count of bases not matched to a gene: 8. In DNA form, the CDR3 reads TGTGCCAGCAGCGCATTAGACAGGGGGCTCGCAGATACGCAGTATTTT. Amino acid sequence: CASSALDRGLADTQYF.

This chain connects TRBV30 to TRBJ1-4; 9 bases are a match to TRBD1. Germline lookup yields CDR1 GTSNPN and CDR2 SVGIG (reference sequence). The junction had 9 bases not matched to a gene; V was cut back by 2 bases and J by 11 bases. This CDR3 contains 14 residues. This CDR3 is CAWSIGTGFGKLFF. The CDR3 DNA sequence: TGTGCCTGGAGTATCGGGACAGGGTTTGGGAAACTGTTTTTT.

The gene calls are TRBV7-2 and TRBJ1-1; unclear D gene. This CDR3 spans 13 amino acids. Germline V lookup: CDR1 SGHTA, CDR2 FQGNSA. V was pared by 5 bases and J by 0 bases, with 7 bases between. The DNA of the CDR3 is TGTGCCAGCAGCAAGGACTTGAACACTGAAGCTTTCTTT. Translating gives CASSKDLNTEAFF.

The V call is TRBV5-5, the J call TRBJ2-7, with 9 positions matching TRBD2. From germline, CDR1 is SGHKS and CDR2 YYEKEE (reference sequence). The trim removed 3 bases at V and 5 bases at J, leaving 6 bases unmatched. This CDR3 is 14 amino acids long. The CDR3 loop is CASSWAGGLDEQYF. CDR3 nucleotide sequence: TGTGCCAGCAGCTGGGCGGGGGGGCTAGACGAGCAGTACTTC.

The CDR3 spells CASSQGTNNEQFF. As DNA, the CDR3 is TGTGCCAGCAGCCAGGGGACCAACAATGAGCAGTTCTTC. The chain couples TRBV11-2 to TRBJ2-1; D is perhaps TRBD1 (6 bases). The CDR3 is 13 residues long. Trimming left V 5 bases short and J 5 bases short, with 10 bases between. Germline values: CDR1 SGHAT, CDR2 FQNNGV.

The chain joins TRBV24-1 to TRBJ2-3; 9 nucleotides agree with TRBD1. The V segment lost 3 bases and the J segment 5 bases; nucleotides outside the gene matches: 5. CDR3 length: 15 amino acids. Germline loops: CDR1 KGHDR, CDR2 SFDVKD. CDR3: CATSDPSDRGDTQYF. The CDR3 DNA follows: TGTGCCACCAGTGATCCGTCGGACAGGGGAGATACGCAGTATTTT.

In this sample, this clone turned up many times. This chain connects TRBV28 to TRBJ2-5; a weak D match, TRBD2 (6 bases). CDR3 length equals 14 residues. V was pared by 6 bases and J by 5 bases, with 16 bases between. Germline CDR1 is MDHEN and CDR2 is SYDVKM. The CDR3 DNA reads TGTGCCAGCAGCCGGGGGACTTTCGGGGAGACCCAGTACTTC. Amino acids: CASSRGTFGETQYF.

This chain links TRBV11-2 with TRBJ2-1; 8 bases map to TRBD2. The CDR3 spans 15 residues. The germline CDR1 and CDR2 sequences are SGHAT and FQNNGV. V lost 5 bases and J lost 8; bases outside the gene matches: 11. As DNA, the CDR3 is TGTGCCAGCAGCCCGGGACTAGGGAAGGAGGATGAGCAGTTCTTC. Translating gives CASSPGLGKEDEQFF.

The genes are TRBV30 and TRBJ2-6, with a weak D call TRBD2 (6 bases). The CDR3 contains 14 residues. V lost 3 bases and J 2 bases, leaving 8 bases between the germline ends. The germline V gene has CDR1 GTSNPN and CDR2 SVGIG (reference sequence). The CDR3 nucleotides read TGTGCCTGGAGAGGAGGGACTGGGGCCAACGTCCTGACTTTC. As protein: CAWRGGTGANVLTF.

The count of this clone is one. A junction end diverges from the germline sequence, so it may reflect a read error. The chain employs TRBV29-1 and TRBJ2-5; no reliable D call. The CDR3 spans 14 residues. Germline CDR1 SQVTM, CDR2 ANQGSEA. In DNA form, the CDR3 reads TGCAGCGTTGCGGAGCATACCGACCAGGAGACCCAGTACTTC. Protein: CSVAEHTDQETQYF.

This chain links TRBV5-6 with TRBJ2-5, with D perhaps matching TRBD1 (6 bases). CDR3 length equals 14 residues. CDR1 is SGHDT, CDR2 YYEEEE, per germline. The ends were cut back, 4 bases at V and 1 base at J, with 11 bases in the middle. As DNA, the CDR3 is TGTGCCAGCAGCCCCACAGGGCCCCAAGAGACCCAGTACTTC. Its protein is CASSPTGPQETQYF.

The genes are TRBV12-3 or TRBV12-4 and TRBJ1-6; D unclear. CDR3 length equals 13 residues. Trimming left V 3 bases short and J 9 bases short, with 9 bases between. The DNA for the CDR3 is TGTGCCAGCAGTTTTCTCGGGGTTTCACCCCTCCACTTT. This gives the protein CASSFLGVSPLHF.

V gene TRBV29-1 combines with J gene TRBJ2-4, with 7 bases aligning to TRBD2. CDR3 length: 13 amino acids. V trimming: 5 bases; J trimming: 1 base; junction bases outside the gene matches: 2. Germline CDR1 reads SQVTM; CDR2 reads ANQGSEA. The CDR3 spells CSVISGAKNIQYF. DNA of the CDR3: TGCAGCGTTATTAGCGGGGCCAAAAACATTCAGTACTTC.

V usage is TRBV27 and J usage is TRBJ2-2, with TRBD2 matching 14 bases. The CDR3 loop spans 17 amino acids. Germline assignment: CDR1 MNHEY and CDR2 SMNVEV (reference sequence). V lost 4 bases to trimming and J lost 7 bases; unmatched junction nucleotides: 8. The CDR3 sequence is CASSSGGTSGRDGELFF. In DNA form, the CDR3 reads TGTGCCAGCAGTTCCGGTGGGACTAGCGGGAGAGACGGGGAGCTGTTTTTT.